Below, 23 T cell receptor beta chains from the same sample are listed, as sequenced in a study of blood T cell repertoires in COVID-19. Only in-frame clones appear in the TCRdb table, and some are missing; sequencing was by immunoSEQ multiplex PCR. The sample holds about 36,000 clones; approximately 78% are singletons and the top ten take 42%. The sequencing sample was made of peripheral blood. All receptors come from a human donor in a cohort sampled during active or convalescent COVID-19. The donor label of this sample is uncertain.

The CDR3 DNA follows: TGTGCCACCAGTGAGGGTGGGAGCAACTACGAGCAGTACTTC. Amino acid sequence: CATSEGGSNYEQYF. This chain joins TRBV24-1 and TRBJ2-7; tentatively, D is TRBD2 (5 bases). The CDR3 loop spans 14 amino acids. Trimming pared 4 bases from V and 3 bases from J, leaving 12 bases between. Germline V gene lookup returns CDR1 KGHDR and CDR2 SFDVKD.

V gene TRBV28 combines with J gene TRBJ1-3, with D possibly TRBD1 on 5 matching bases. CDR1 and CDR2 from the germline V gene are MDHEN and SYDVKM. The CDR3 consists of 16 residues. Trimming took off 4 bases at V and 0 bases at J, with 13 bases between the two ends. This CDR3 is CASSSPTGSSGNTIYF. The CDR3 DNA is TGTGCCAGCAGTTCACCCACAGGTAGCTCTGGAAACACCATATATTTT.

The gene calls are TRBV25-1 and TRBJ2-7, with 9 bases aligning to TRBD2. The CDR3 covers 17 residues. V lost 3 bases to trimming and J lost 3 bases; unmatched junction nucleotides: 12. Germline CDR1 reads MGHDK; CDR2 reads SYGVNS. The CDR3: CASSDVVLAGTVYEQYF. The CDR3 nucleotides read TGTGCCAGCAGTGACGTGGTTCTAGCGGGAACAGTCTACGAGCAGTACTTC.

CDR3 loop: CATSDKDRGYTDTQYF. In DNA, the CDR3 is TGTGCCACCAGTGATAAGGACAGGGGGTACACAGATACGCAGTATTTT. The V and J genes are TRBV24-1 and TRBJ2-3; 10 positions agree with TRBD1. The junction had 4 bases not matched to a gene; V was cut back by 3 bases and J by 2 bases. CDR3 length equals 16 residues. The germline CDR1 and CDR2 sequences are KGHDR and SFDVKD.

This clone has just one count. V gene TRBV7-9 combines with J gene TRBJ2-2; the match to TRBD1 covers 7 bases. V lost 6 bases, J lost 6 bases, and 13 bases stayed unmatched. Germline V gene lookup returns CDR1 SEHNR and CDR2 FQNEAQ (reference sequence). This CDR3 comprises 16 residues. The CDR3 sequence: CASSTINRGWAGELFF. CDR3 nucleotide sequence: TGTGCCAGCAGTACAATAAACAGGGGATGGGCCGGGGAGCTGTTTTTT.

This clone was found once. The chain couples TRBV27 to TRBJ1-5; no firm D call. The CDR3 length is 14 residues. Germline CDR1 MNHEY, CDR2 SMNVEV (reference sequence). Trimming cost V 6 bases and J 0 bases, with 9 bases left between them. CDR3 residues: CASSLSYSNQPQHF. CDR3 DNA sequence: TGTGCCAGCAGCCTAAGCTATAGCAATCAGCCCCAGCATTTT.

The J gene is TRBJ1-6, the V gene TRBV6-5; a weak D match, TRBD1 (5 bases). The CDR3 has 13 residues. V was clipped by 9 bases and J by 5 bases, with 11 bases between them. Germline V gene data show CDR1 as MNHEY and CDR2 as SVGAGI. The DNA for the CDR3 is TGTGCCAGTCGGACACTGAATAATTCACCCCTCCACTTT. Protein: CASRTLNNSPLHF.

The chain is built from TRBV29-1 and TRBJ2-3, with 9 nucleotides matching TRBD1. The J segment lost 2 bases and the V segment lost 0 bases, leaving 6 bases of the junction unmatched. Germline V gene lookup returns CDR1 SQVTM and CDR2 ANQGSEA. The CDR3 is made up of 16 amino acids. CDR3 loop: CSVEEAWTGVTDTQYF. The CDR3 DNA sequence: TGCAGCGTTGAAGAGGCCTGGACAGGGGTCACAGATACGCAGTATTTT.

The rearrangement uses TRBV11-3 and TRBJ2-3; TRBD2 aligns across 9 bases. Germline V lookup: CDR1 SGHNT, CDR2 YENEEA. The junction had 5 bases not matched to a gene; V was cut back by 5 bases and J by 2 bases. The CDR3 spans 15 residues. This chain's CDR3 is CASSLAGLFTDTQYF. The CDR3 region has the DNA TGTGCCAGCAGCCTAGCGGGGTTGTTCACAGATACGCAGTATTTT.

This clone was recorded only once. The CDR3 DNA is TGTGCCAGCAGCACAGGGACCTCCTATAATTCACCCCTCCACTTT. Its protein is CASSTGTSYNSPLHF. This chain joins TRBV5-8 and TRBJ1-6; a possible D gene is TRBD1 (6 bases). There are 15 residues in the CDR3. V was pared by 4 bases and J by 0 bases, with 8 bases between. The germline gives CDR1 SGHTS, CDR2 YDEGEE.

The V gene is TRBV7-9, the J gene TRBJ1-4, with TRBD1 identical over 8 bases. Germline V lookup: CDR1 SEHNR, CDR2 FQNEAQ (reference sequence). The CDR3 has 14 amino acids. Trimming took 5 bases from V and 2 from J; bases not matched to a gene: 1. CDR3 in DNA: TGTGCCAGCAGCCCAGGGGGCACTAATGAAAAACTGTTTTTT. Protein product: CASSPGGTNEKLFF.

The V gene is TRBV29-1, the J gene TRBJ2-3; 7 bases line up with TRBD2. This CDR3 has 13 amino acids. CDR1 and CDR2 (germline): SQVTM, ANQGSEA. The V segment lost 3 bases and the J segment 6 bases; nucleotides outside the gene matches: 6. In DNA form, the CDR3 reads TGCAGCGTTGATGGGGGGGTTTCGGATACGCAGTATTTT. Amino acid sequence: CSVDGGVSDTQYF.

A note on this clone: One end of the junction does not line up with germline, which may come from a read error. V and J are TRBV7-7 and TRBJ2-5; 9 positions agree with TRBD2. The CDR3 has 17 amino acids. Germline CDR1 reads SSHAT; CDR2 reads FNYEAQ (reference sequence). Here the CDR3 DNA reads TGTGCTAGCAGCTTAGAGGCGGCTAGCGGGACCCAAGAGACCCAGTACTTC. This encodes CASSLEAASGTQETQYF.

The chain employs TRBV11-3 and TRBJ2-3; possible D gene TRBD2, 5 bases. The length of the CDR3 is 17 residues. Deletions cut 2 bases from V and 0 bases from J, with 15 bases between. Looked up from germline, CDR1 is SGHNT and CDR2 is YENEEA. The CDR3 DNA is TGTGCCAGCAGCTTATTTGGGTTTCGGGGAAGCACAGATACGCAGTATTTT. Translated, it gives CASSLFGFRGSTDTQYF. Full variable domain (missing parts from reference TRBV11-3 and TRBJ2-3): EAGVVQSPRYKIIEKKQPVAFWCNPISGHNTLYWYLQNLGQGPELLIRYENEEAVDDSQLPKDRFSAERLKGVDSTLKIQPAELGDSAVYLCASSLFGFRGSTDTQYFGPGTRLTVL.

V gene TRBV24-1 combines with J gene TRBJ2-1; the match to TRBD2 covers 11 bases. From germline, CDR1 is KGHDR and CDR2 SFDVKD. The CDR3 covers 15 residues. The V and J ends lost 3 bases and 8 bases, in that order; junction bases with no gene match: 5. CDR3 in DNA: TGTGCCACCAGTGATCAACTAGCGGGAGTACATGAGCAGTTCTTC. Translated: CATSDQLAGVHEQFF.

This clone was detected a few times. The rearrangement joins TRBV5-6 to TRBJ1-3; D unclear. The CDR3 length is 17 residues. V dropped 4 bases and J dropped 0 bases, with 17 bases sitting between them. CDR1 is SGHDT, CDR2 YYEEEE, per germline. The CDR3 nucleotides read TGTGCCAGCAGCGTCCGTTCCATGGGCACCTCTGGAAACACCATATATTTT. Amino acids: CASSVRSMGTSGNTIYF.

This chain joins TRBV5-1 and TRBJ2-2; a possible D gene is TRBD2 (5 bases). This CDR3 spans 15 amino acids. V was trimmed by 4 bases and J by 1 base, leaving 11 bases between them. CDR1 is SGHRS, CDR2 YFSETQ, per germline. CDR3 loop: CASSVISVNTGELFF. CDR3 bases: TGCGCCAGCAGCGTCATTAGCGTGAACACCGGGGAGCTGTTTTTT.

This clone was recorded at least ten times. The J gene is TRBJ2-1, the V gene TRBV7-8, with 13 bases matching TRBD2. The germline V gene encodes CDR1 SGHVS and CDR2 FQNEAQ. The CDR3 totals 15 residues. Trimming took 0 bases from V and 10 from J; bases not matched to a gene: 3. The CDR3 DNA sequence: TGTGCCAGCAGCTTAGCCGGACTAGCGGGAGACGAGCAGTTCTTC. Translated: CASSLAGLAGDEQFF.

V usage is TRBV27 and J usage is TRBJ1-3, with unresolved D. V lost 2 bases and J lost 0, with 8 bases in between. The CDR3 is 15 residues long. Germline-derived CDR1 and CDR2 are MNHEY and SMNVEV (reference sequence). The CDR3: CASSLRGVSGNTIYF. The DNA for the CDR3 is TGTGCCAGCAGTTTACGGGGAGTCTCTGGAAACACCATATATTTT.

CDR3 amino acids: CASSDLGLAGGTQYF. CDR3 coding DNA: TGTGCCAGCAGTGACTTAGGACTAGCGGGAGGTACGCAGTATTTT. This rearrangement joins TRBV6-4 to TRBJ2-3, with 14 bases lining up with TRBD2. Looked up from germline, CDR1 is MRHNA and CDR2 is SNTAGT. The V and J ends lost 1 base and 8 bases, in that order; junction bases with no gene match: 2. CDR3 length equals 15 residues.

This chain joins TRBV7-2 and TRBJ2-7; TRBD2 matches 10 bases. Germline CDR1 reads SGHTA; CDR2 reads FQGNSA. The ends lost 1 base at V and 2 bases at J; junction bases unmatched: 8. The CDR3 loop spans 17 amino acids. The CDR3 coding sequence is TGTGCCAGCAGCTTAGAAGCGGGAGGGGGGGCCCCCTACGAGCAGTACTTC. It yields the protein CASSLEAGGGAPYEQYF.

The CDR3 DNA reads TGTGCCAGCTCACCCCTCGGTGGGCAGACTGAAGCTTTCTTT. It specifies CASSPLGGQTEAFF. The chain uses TRBV18 and TRBJ1-1, with D hard to call. The germline V gene encodes CDR1 KGHSH and CDR2 LQKENI. V lost 3 bases and J lost 5, with 13 bases in between. The CDR3 is made up of 14 amino acids.

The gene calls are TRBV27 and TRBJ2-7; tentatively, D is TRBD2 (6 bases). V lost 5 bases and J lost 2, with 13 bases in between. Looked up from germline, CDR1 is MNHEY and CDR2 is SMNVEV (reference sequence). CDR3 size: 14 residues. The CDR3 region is CASSPRGFAYEQYF. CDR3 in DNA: TGTGCCAGCAGTCCACGGGGGTTCGCCTACGAGCAGTACTTC.